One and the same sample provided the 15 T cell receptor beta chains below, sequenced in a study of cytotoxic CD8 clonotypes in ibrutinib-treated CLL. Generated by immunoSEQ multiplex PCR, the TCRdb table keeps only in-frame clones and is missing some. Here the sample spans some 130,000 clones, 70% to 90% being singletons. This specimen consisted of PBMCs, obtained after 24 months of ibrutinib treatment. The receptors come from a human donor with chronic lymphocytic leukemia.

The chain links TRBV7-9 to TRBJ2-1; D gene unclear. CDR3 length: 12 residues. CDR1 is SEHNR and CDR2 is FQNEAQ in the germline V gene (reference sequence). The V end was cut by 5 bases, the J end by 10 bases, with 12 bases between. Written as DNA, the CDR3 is TGTGCCAGCAGCCCGGCCTTGACGGAGCAGTTCTTC. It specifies CASSPALTEQFF. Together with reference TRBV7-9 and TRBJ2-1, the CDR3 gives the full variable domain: DTGVSQNPRHKITKRGQNVTFRCDPISEHNRLYWYRQTLGQGPEFLTYFQNEAQLEKSRLLSDRFSAERPKGSFSTLEIQRTEQGDSAMYLCASSPALTEQFFGPGTRLTVL.

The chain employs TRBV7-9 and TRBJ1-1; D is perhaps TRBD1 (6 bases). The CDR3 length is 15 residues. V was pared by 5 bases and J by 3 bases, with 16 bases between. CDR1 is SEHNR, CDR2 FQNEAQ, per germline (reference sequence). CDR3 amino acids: CASSLRGSTYTEAFF. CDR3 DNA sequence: TGTGCCAGCAGCCTCAGGGGTTCTACGTACACTGAAGCTTTCTTT.

Here the CDR3 reads CASSSDSGFGYEQYF. Here the CDR3 DNA reads TGTGCCAGCAGCTCAGATAGCGGATTCGGGTACGAGCAGTACTTC. The V and J genes are TRBV7-9 and TRBJ2-7; D may be TRBD2 (6 bases). Trimming took off 4 bases at V and 4 bases at J, with 17 bases between the two ends. The germline CDR1 and CDR2 sequences are SEHNR and FQNEAQ (reference sequence). This CDR3 comprises 15 residues.

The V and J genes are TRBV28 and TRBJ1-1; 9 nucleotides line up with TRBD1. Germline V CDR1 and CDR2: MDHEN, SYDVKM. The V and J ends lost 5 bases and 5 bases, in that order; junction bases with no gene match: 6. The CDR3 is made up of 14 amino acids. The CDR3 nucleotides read TGTGCCAGCAGTCACCCCGACAGGGGGACTGAAGCTTTCTTT. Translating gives CASSHPDRGTEAFF.

The CDR3 loop reads CASSQMEIVVGGELFF. The CDR3 DNA follows: TGCGCCAGCAGCCAGATGGAGATAGTGGTAGGCGGGGAGCTGTTTTTT. V gene TRBV4-3 combines with J gene TRBJ2-2; D not certain. This CDR3 is built from 16 residues. V lost 3 bases and J lost 7, with 18 bases in between. Germline CDR1 and CDR2: LGHNA and YSLEER.

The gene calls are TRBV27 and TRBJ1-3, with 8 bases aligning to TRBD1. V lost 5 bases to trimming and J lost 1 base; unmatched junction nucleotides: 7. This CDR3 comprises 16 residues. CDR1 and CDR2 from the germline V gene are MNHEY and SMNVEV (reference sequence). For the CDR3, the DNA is TGTGCCAGCAGTCCTCTCCGGACAGGGTCTGGAAACACCATATATTTT. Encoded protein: CASSPLRTGSGNTIYF.

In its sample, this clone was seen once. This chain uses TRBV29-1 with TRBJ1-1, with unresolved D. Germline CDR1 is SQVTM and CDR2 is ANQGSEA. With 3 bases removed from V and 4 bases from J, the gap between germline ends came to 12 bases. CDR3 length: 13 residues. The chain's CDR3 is CSVEGSGRTEAFF. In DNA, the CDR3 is TGCAGCGTTGAGGGTAGTGGTCGCACTGAAGCTTTCTTT.

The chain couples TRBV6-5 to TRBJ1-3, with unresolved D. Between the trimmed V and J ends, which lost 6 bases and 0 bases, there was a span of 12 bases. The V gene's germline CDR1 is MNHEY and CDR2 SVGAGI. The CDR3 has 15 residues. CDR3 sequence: CASRLTKSSGNTIYF. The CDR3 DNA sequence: TGTGCCAGCAGGCTTACAAAGAGCTCTGGAAACACCATATATTTT.

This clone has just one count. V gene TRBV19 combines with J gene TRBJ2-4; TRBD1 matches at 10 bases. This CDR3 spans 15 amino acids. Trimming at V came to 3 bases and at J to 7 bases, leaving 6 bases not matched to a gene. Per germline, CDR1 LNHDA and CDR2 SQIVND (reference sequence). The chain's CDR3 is CASSITGTGVNIQYF. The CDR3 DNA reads TGTGCCAGTAGTATTACCGGGACAGGGGTTAACATTCAGTACTTC.

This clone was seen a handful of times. The CDR3 here is CASSQMGGSSYEQYF. The CDR3 DNA follows: TGTGCCAGCAGCCAAATGGGGGGGAGCTCCTACGAGCAGTACTTC. V and J are TRBV7-3 and TRBJ2-7; 7 bases are a match to TRBD2. The germline V gene has CDR1 SGHTA and CDR2 FQGTGA. This CDR3 contains 15 residues. Germline trimming cut 5 bases from V and 0 bases from J; bases unmatched to any gene: 7.

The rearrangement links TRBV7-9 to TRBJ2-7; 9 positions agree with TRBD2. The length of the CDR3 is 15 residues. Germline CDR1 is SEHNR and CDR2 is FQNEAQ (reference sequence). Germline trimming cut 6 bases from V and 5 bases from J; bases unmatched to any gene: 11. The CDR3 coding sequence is TGTGCCAGCAGTCCGGCTAGCGGGATTGGAAACGAGCAGTACTTC. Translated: CASSPASGIGNEQYF.

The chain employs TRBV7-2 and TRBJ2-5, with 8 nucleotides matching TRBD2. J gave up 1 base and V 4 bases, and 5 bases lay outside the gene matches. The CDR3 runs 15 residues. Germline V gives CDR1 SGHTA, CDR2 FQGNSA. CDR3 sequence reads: CASSSPGLVQETQYF. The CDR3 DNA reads TGTGCCAGCAGCTCACCGGGACTAGTCCAAGAGACCCAGTACTTC.

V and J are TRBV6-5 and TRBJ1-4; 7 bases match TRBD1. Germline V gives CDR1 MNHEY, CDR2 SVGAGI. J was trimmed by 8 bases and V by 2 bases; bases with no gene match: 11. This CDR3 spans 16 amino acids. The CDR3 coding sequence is TGTGCCAGCAGTTACGCCCCCCGGACAGGACGGGAAAAACTGTTTTTT. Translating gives CASSYAPRTGREKLFF.

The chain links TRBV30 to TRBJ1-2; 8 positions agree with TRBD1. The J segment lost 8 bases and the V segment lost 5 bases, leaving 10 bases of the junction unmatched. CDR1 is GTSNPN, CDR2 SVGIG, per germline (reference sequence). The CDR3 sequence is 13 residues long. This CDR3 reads CAWARQGRGGYTF. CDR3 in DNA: TGTGCCTGGGCACGACAGGGGAGAGGAGGCTACACCTTC.

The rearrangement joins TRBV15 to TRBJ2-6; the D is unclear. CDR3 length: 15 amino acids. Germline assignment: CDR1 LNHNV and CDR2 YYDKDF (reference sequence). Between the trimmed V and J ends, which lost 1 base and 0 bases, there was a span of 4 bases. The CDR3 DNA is TGTGCCACCAGCAGAGTGAGCTCTGGGGCCAACGTCCTGACTTTC. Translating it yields CATSRVSSGANVLTF.